These 14 T cell receptor beta chains came from one sample sequenced in a study of T cells in Graves' hyperthyroidism and ophthalmopathy (dated by TCRdb to between 2017 and 2020). Library preparation employed multiplex PCR. The data were produced on an Illumina HiSeq 2000. The TCR beta CDR3 regions were amplified from the RNA transcripts. For the first round of RT-PCR on the TCR CDR3, the HTBI primer set was used together with the Qiagen OneStep RT-PCR kit. TCRdb trimmed public reads at Q25 via fastp, called clones via MiXCR and kept in-frame beta chains. Each CDR3 protein appears once, grouped with its most common genes and DNA. Recorded for this sample are 250,000 to 300,000 distinct CDR3 sequences; roughly 13% of them occurred a single time. The ten biggest clones cover under 8% of the sample. The sample taken for sequencing was blood. These receptors were obtained from a woman between 35 and 50 years old with Graves' hyperthyroidism.

This clonotype was recorded at least ten times. The rearrangement links TRBV28 to TRBJ2-7, with 11 bases aligning to TRBD2. Germline V gene data show CDR1 as MDHEN and CDR2 as SYDVKM. V lost 6 bases and J lost 2; bases outside the gene matches: 3. CDR3 length: 14 amino acids. The CDR3 coding sequence is TGTGCCAGCAGCTCACTAGCGGGGGCCTACGAGCAGTACTTC. Its protein product is CASSSLAGAYEQYF.

This clonotype appeared many times. The DNA of the CDR3 is TGCAGTACCCCCGGGAAGGGAACAGATACGCAGTATTTT. This codes for CSTPGKGTDTQYF. The chain joins TRBV20-1 to TRBJ2-3; D is perhaps TRBD2 (5 bases). Trimming shortened V by 8 bases and J by 3 bases, and 15 bases separated the two germline ends. CDR1 and CDR2 (germline): DFQATT, SNEGSKA (reference sequence). The CDR3 sequence is 13 residues long.

The chain combines TRBV5-1 with TRBJ2-3; no reliable D call. The CDR3 spans 15 residues. Per germline, CDR1 SGHRS and CDR2 YFSETQ. V lost 1 base and J 5 bases, leaving 14 bases between the germline ends. CDR3 nucleotides: TGCGCCAGCAGCTTGAGAGGTCCCAACCAAGATACGCAGTATTTT. Its protein product is CASSLRGPNQDTQYF.

This clonotype was counted a few times. V is TRBV27 and J is TRBJ2-7, with 10 bases that match TRBD1. This CDR3 region has 14 residues. Germline CDR1 and CDR2: MNHEY and SMNVEV (reference sequence). V shed 6 bases, J shed 3 bases, and the junction held 5 bases outside the gene matches. The CDR3, as DNA: TGTGCCAGCAGCCCGGGACAGGGGTTCTACGAGCAGTACTTC. This codes for CASSPGQGFYEQYF.

This clonotype showed up just a few times. The rearrangement joins TRBV7-3 to TRBJ2-2; D could derive from TRBD1 or TRBD2 (5 bases each). Trimming stripped 2 bases from V and 2 bases from J, with 12 bases between. CDR3 size: 16 residues. Per germline, CDR1 SGHTA and CDR2 FQGTGA. The CDR3: CASSLGGPSNTGELFF. The CDR3 DNA sequence: TGTGCCAGCAGCTTAGGGGGTCCGTCAAACACCGGGGAGCTGTTTTTT.

In its sample, this clonotype was seen a few times. The CDR3 here is CSVEEEGQPGGTQYF. The CDR3 DNA follows: TGCAGCGTTGAAGAAGAGGGACAGCCCGGGGGGACCCAGTACTTC. The chain is built from TRBV29-1 and TRBJ2-5, with a tentative D call TRBD1 (7 bases). Germline CDR1 and CDR2: SQVTM and ANQGSEA. The CDR3 is 15 residues long. Trimming pared 0 bases from V and 7 bases from J, leaving 18 bases between.

This chain links TRBV3-1 with TRBJ2-5; TRBD2 agrees at 9 bases. Losses at the gene ends were 1 base for V and 2 bases for J; bases not matched to a gene: 11. The CDR3 has 18 residues. Per the germline V gene, CDR1 is LGHDT and CDR2 is YNNKEL (reference sequence). The CDR3 sequence is CASSQGPWREGLQETQYF. CDR3 in DNA: TGTGCCAGCAGCCAAGGCCCCTGGCGGGAGGGCCTTCAAGAGACCCAGTACTTC.

This clonotype has at least ten counts. This sequence joins TRBV28 and TRBJ2-3; 9 bases agree with TRBD2. The CDR3 covers 17 residues. V gave up 4 bases and J gave up 6 bases; unmatched junction bases: 14. Germline values: CDR1 MDHEN, CDR2 SYDVKM. The CDR3 protein is CASSYTEGSGRGDTQYF. Written as DNA, the CDR3 is TGTGCCAGCAGTTATACGGAGGGTAGCGGGAGAGGTGATACGCAGTATTTT.

This clonotype has ten or more counts. V is TRBV7-8 and J is TRBJ2-1, with a possible D match to TRBD2 (5 bases). The CDR3 length is 14 residues. The V end lost 5 bases, the J end lost 9 bases, and 17 bases lay between the germline ends. Germline V CDR1 and CDR2: SGHVS, FQNEAQ. Here the CDR3 reads CASSGRTPGSEQFF. CDR3 in DNA: TGTGCCAGCAGCGGACGGACTCCGGGGAGTGAGCAGTTCTTC.

J is TRBJ1-2 and V is TRBV4-1; D uncertain. The ends were cut back, 0 bases at V and 4 bases at J, with 12 bases in the middle. Germline loops: CDR1 MGHRA, CDR2 YSYEKL. The CDR3 consists of 15 residues. CDR3 in DNA: TGCGCCAGCAGCCAAGATCCCCCTTGGGCCTATGGCTACACCTTC. Its translation is CASSQDPPWAYGYTF.

For this clonotype: With a much larger clone just one base away, this may be a read error. This sequence joins TRBV27 and TRBJ2-3; 7 nucleotides line up with TRBD2. The CDR3 extends over 13 amino acids. Germline CDR1 and CDR2: MNHEY and SMNVEV (reference sequence). The CDR3 DNA is TGTGCCAGCAGTTTGTGGGGGGGGGATATGCAGTATTTT. This translates into CASSLWGGDMQYF.

This clonotype has a handful of counts. This clone may be a read error of a much larger clone one base away. The CDR3 nucleotides read TGTGCCAGCAGGTCTGACACAGATACGCAGTATTTT. Its translation is CASRSDTDTQYF. The chain joins TRBV25-1 to TRBJ2-3; no definite D call. CDR1 MGHDK and CDR2 SYGVNS come from the germline V gene. Trimming left V 6 bases short and J 2 bases short, with 6 bases between. The CDR3 length is 12 residues. Full variable domain (missing parts from reference TRBV25-1 and TRBJ2-3): EADIYQTPRYLVIGTGKKITLECSQTMGHDKMYWYQQDPGMELHLIHYSYGVNSTEKGDLSSESTVSRIRTEHFPLTLESARPSHTSQYLCASRSDTDTQYFGPGTRLTVL.

In its sample, this clonotype was seen a few times. A much larger clone lies one base from this, so it may be a read error. This rearrangement joins TRBV19 to TRBJ1-4, with 11 bases aligning to TRBD1. Germline CDR1 LNHDA, CDR2 SQIVND (reference sequence). V shed 6 bases and J 8 bases; nucleotides not matched to a gene: 5. The CDR3 is 14 amino acids. CDR3 sequence (DNA): TGTGCCAGTAGCCGGACAGGGGGCAGCGAAAAACTGTTTTTT. Translating it yields CASSRTGGSEKLFF.

In this sample, this clonotype turned up a few times. This chain connects TRBV7-9 to TRBJ1-1, with D possibly TRBD1 on 5 matching bases. Germline V lookup: CDR1 SEHNR, CDR2 FQNEAQ (reference sequence). The CDR3 is made up of 15 amino acids. Between the trimmed V and J ends, which lost 5 bases and 5 bases, there was a span of 18 bases. The DNA for the CDR3 is TGTGCCAGCAGCCCCCCGGTATGGGGGACGACTGAAGCTTTCTTT. Translation gives CASSPPVWGTTEAFF. The whole variable domain, remainder taken from reference TRBV7-9 and TRBJ1-1, is DTGVSQNPRHKITKRGQNVTFRCDPISEHNRLYWYRQTLGQGPEFLTYFQNEAQLEKSRLLSDRFSAERPKGSFSTLEIQRTEQGDSAMYLCASSPPVWGTTEAFFGQGTRLTVV.